This TCR beta chain emerged from a study of cytomegalovirus exposure and HLA in healthy donors. As for the study in general: The 120 or so validation repertoires were produced on the same platform as the roughly 660 repertoires of the first cohort. This was reported in a later analysis. General study points: For cytomegalovirus status, the classifier reportedly gave diagnoses with high specificity and sensitivity. Whilst most TCR sequences proved rare, a subset of public TCRs occurred across many donors. The study designated 150 or so TCR beta chains cytomegalovirus-associated.

V shed 3 bases and J shed 2 bases, with 17 bases lying between them. The germline CDR1 and CDR2 sequences are SNHLY and FYNNEI. The CDR3 contains 18 residues. This clone occurred once. Antigen: not known. Sequencing used immunoSEQ multiplex PCR; TCRdb keeps in-frame clones, though not all of them. The repertoire holds about 360,000 clones, roughly 89% seen once, with approximately 0.8% in the top ten. Sequenced: PBMCs. The chain combines TRBV2 with TRBJ2-6, with TRBD2 as a possible D gene (6 bases). The receptor's source is a woman under 30 in good health and CMV-seronegative. Here the CDR3 DNA reads TGTGCCAGCAGTGATTTCGGCCGGGGGTCGCCTGGGGCCAACGTCCTGACTTTC. The encoded protein is CASSDFGRGSPGANVLTF.